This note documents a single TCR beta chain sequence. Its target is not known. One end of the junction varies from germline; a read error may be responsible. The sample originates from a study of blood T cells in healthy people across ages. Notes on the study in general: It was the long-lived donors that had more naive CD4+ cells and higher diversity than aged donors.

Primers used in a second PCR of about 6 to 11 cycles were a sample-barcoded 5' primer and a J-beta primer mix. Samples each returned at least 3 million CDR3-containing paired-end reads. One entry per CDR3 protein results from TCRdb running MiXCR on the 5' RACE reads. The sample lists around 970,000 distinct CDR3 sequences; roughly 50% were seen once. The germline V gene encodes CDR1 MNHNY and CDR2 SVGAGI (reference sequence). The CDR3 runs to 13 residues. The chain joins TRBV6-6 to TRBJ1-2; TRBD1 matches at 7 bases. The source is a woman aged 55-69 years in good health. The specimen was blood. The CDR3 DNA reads TGTGCTAGCAGTTGGACAGGCTCCTATGGCTACACCTTC. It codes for CASSWTGSYGYTF.